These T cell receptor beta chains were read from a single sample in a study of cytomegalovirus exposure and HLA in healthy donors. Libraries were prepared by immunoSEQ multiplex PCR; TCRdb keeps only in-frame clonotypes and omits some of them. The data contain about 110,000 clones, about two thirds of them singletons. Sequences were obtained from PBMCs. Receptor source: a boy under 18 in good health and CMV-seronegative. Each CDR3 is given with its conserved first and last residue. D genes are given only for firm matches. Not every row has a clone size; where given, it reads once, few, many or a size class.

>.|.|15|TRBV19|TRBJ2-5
CASSILAATQETQYF
TGTGCCAGTAGTATCTTGGCCGCCACCCAAGAGACCCAGTACTTC
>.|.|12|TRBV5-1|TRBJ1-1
CASSQGRLGAFF
TGCGCCAGCAGCCAGGGGCGCTTGGGAGCTTTCTTT
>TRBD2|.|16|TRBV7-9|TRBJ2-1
CASSSGTTATYNEQFF
TGTGCCAGCAGCTCAGGGACTACCGCAACCTACAATGAGCAGTTCTTC
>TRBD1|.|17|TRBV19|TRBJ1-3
CASSISSGQGYENTIYF
TGTGCCAGTAGTATTAGCTCGGGACAGGGATATGAAAACACCATATATTTT
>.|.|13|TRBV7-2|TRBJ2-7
CASSFPTTYEQYF
TGTGCCAGCAGTTTCCCGACAACCTACGAGCAGTACTTC
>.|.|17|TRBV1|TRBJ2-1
CTSSQEAKGEQVNEQFF
TGCACCAGCAGCCAAGAGGCCAAGGGGGAGCAGGTCAATGAGCAGTTCTTC
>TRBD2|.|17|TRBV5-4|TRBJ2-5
CASSLEGLAGGQETQYF
TGTGCCAGCAGCTTGGAAGGCCTAGCGGGGGGCCAAGAGACCCAGTACTTC
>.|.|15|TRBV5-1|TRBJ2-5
CASSFPGRVPETQYF
TGCGCCAGCAGCTTCCCTGGCAGGGTCCCCGAGACCCAGTACTTC
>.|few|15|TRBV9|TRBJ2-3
CASTREGVEKGTQYF
TGTGCCAGCACCCGAGAAGGGGTTGAAAAGGGTACGCAGTATTTT
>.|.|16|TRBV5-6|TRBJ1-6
CASSLGQGYYNSPLHF
TGTGCCAGCAGCTTGGGGCAGGGGTACTATAATTCACCCCTCCACTTT
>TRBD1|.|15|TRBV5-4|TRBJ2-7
CASSPGQVNSYEQYF
TGTGCCAGCAGCCCCGGACAGGTGAACTCCTACGAGCAGTACTTC
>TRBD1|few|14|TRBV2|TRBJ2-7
CASRGGQGSYEQYF
TGTGCCAGCAGGGGGGGACAGGGCTCCTACGAGCAGTACTTC
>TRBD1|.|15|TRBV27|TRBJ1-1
CASSPDRGGYTEAFF
TGTGCCAGCAGTCCGGACAGGGGGGGGTACACTGAAGCTTTCTTT
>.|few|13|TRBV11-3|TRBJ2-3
CASSSGYKDTQYF
TGTGCCAGCAGCTCCGGGTATAAAGATACGCAGTATTTT
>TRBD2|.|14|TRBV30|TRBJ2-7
CAWSPGGYSYEQYF
TGTGCCTGGAGCCCGGGGGGGTACTCCTACGAGCAGTACTTC
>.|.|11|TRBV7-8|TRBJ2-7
CASSPLYEQYF
TGTGCCAGCAGCCCCCTCTACGAGCAGTACTTC
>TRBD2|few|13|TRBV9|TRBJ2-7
CASSVAGGQEQYF
TGTGCCAGCAGCGTAGCGGGGGGGCAGGAGCAGTACTTC